The 2 T cell receptor beta chains below come from one sample, sequenced in a study of cytomegalovirus exposure and HLA in healthy donors. PCR amplification relied on 60 Vbeta primers (plus 13 Jbeta primers). The method was immunoSEQ multiplex PCR; TCRdb's version includes in-frame clones alone and lacks a portion of them. The sample includes 110,000 to 150,000 clones, 80% to 85% of them seen just once. What was sequenced was PBMCs. The source of these receptors is a female donor in good health and CMV-seronegative.

V usage is TRBV28 and J usage is TRBJ2-2; 11 positions match TRBD2. Germline trimming cut 5 bases from V and 4 bases from J; bases unmatched to any gene: 6. This CDR3 is built from 16 residues. Germline CDR1 reads MDHEN; CDR2 reads SYDVKM. This CDR3 reads CASSPGTSGLTGELFF. The CDR3 DNA follows: TGTGCCAGCAGTCCGGGGACTAGCGGCCTCACCGGGGAGCTGTTTTTT.

This clone was found many times. The V and J genes are TRBV16 and TRBJ1-1; D gene uncertain. The CDR3 has 11 residues. V was shortened by 8 bases and J by 4 bases, with 8 bases between the two germline ends. CDR1 is KGHSY and CDR2 is FQNENV in the germline V gene. The CDR3 nucleotides are TGTGCCAGCGGGGAGGGCACTGAAGCTTTCTTT. Translated: CASGEGTEAFF.